These 28 T cell receptor beta chains originate from one sample sequenced in a study of cytomegalovirus exposure and HLA in healthy donors. Clones were sequenced by immunoSEQ multiplex PCR, and TCRdb holds only the in-frame ones, with some missing. This sample has approximately 140,000 clones, with 86% found just once. The source material was PBMCs. Source of these receptors: a young man in good health and CMV-seronegative.

This chain connects TRBV19 to TRBJ2-5; tentatively, D is TRBD2 (6 bases). The germline V gene encodes CDR1 LNHDA and CDR2 SQIVND (reference sequence). The CDR3 is 15 residues long. Trimming took 5 bases from V and 4 from J, leaving 17 bases between them. For the CDR3, the DNA is TGTGCCAGTAGTGGGGACGGGACTCTACGAGAGACCCAGTACTTC. It encodes CASSGDGTLRETQYF. Variable domain in full (rest from reference TRBV19 and TRBJ2-5): DGGITQSPKYLFRKEGQNVTLSCEQNLNHDAMYWYRQDPGQGLRLIYYSQIVNDFQKGDIAEGYSVSREKKESFPLTVTSAQKNPTAFYLCASSGDGTLRETQYFGPGTRLLVL.

The chain links TRBV11-2 to TRBJ2-5; D uncertain. CDR3 size: 14 residues. The ends were cut back, 5 bases at V and 3 bases at J, with 13 bases in the middle. Germline V lookup: CDR1 SGHAT, CDR2 FQNNGV. The CDR3 reads CASSPITRKETQYF. In nucleotides, the CDR3 is TGTGCCAGCAGCCCCATCACGCGAAAAGAGACCCAGTACTTC.

The chain has TRBV13 and TRBJ2-3; 10 bases map to TRBD2. V was pared by 5 bases and J by 2 bases, with 4 bases of the junction left unmatched. Germline lookup yields CDR1 PRHDT and CDR2 FYEKMQ (reference sequence). The CDR3 is 15 amino acids. The CDR3: CASSELAGLTDTQYF. As DNA, the CDR3 is TGTGCCAGCAGCGAACTAGCGGGGCTCACAGATACGCAGTATTTT. The full variable domain, its missing parts supplied by reference TRBV13 and TRBJ2-3, is AAGVIQSPRHLIKEKRETATLKCYPIPRHDTVYWYQQGPGQDPQFLISFYEKMQSDKGSIPDRFSAQQFSDYHSELNMSSLELGDSALYFCASSELAGLTDTQYFGPGTRLTVL.

The chain carries TRBV19 and TRBJ2-7, with 8 bases that match TRBD1. The V and J ends lost 4 bases and 1 base, in that order; junction bases with no gene match: 9. This CDR3 spans 16 amino acids. Germline V CDR1 and CDR2: LNHDA, SQIVND (reference sequence). CDR3 DNA sequence: TGTGCCAGTAGTACCTCAGGGGGCGGGTGGTCCTACGAGCAGTACTTC. Its translation: CASSTSGGGWSYEQYF.

The chain recombines TRBV4-3 with TRBJ2-1; weak D call: TRBD2 (5 bases). Germline values: CDR1 LGHNA, CDR2 YSLEER. Trimming removed 1 base from V and 5 bases from J, with 6 bases in between. This CDR3 has 13 amino acids. The CDR3 here is CASSQGRHNEQFF. DNA for the CDR3: TGCGCCAGCAGCCAAGGGAGGCACAATGAGCAGTTCTTC.

V usage is TRBV5-1 and J usage is TRBJ2-5, with 7 bases fitting TRBD1. V lost 1 base to trimming and J lost 5 bases; unmatched junction nucleotides: 8. CDR3 length: 15 amino acids. Germline V lookup: CDR1 SGHRS, CDR2 YFSETQ. The CDR3 region has the DNA TGCGCCAGCAGCTTGACACAGGGGAGAGGGGAGACCCAGTACTTC. As protein: CASSLTQGRGETQYF.

The rearrangement links TRBV6-4 to TRBJ2-3; 14 nucleotides align to TRBD2. V shed 6 bases, J shed 2 bases, and the junction held 4 bases outside the gene matches. The CDR3 extends over 16 amino acids. In germline, CDR1 is MRHNA, CDR2 SNTAGT. CDR3 sequence: CASSVGLAGDTDTQYF. In nucleotides, the CDR3 is TGTGCCAGCAGCGTGGGACTAGCGGGGGACACAGATACGCAGTATTTT.

V is TRBV5-1 and J is TRBJ2-5, with 7 bases fitting TRBD1. The CDR3 consists of 14 residues. V gave up 4 bases and J gave up 5 bases; unmatched junction bases: 8. The germline V gene encodes CDR1 SGHRS and CDR2 YFSETQ. The CDR3 bases are TGCGCCAGCAGCGCCGCAGGGACAGTTGAGACCCAGTACTTC. Translation: CASSAAGTVETQYF.

The chain has TRBV6-5 and TRBJ1-2; 10 bases agree with TRBD1. The CDR3 is 13 amino acids. Trimming cost V 6 bases and J 8 bases; bases outside gene matches: 6. Germline assignment: CDR1 MNHEY and CDR2 SVGAGI. The CDR3 spells CASSHDRGQGYTF. The CDR3 nucleotides read TGTGCCAGCAGCCACGACAGGGGGCAGGGCTACACCTTC.

The CDR3, as DNA: TGCGCCAGCAGCTTGTTCGGGGATTCCACCTCCGAGCAGTACTTC. As protein: CASSLFGDSTSEQYF. The V call is TRBV5-1, the J call TRBJ2-7, with D possibly being TRBD2 (5 bases). Germline CDR1 SGHRS, CDR2 YFSETQ. V lost 1 base and J 6 bases, leaving 17 bases between the germline ends. The CDR3 sequence is 15 residues long.

This chain joins TRBV9 and TRBJ2-3; a possible D gene is TRBD2 (6 bases). CDR3 length: 16 residues. Trimming shortened V by 3 bases and J by 1 base, and 15 bases separated the two germline ends. Germline V gene data show CDR1 as SGDLS and CDR2 as YYNGEE. The CDR3 loop is CASSAWPSGGTDTQYF. DNA of the CDR3: TGTGCCAGCAGCGCATGGCCCTCGGGAGGCACAGATACGCAGTATTTT.

This clone was counted a single time. The V gene is TRBV5-1, the J gene TRBJ1-1; possibly TRBD1 for D (5 bases). Germline V gives CDR1 SGHRS, CDR2 YFSETQ. This CDR3 spans 15 amino acids. Trimming removed 2 bases from V and 8 bases from J, with 19 bases in between. The CDR3 nucleotides are TGCGCCAGCAGCTTCGTCAGGGCGCATACCCCCGAAGCTTTCTTT. This codes for CASSFVRAHTPEAFF.

The chain is built from TRBV11-3 and TRBJ2-1; the match to TRBD1 covers 9 bases. Germline V gives CDR1 SGHNT, CDR2 YENEEA. Trimming removed 5 bases from V and 7 bases from J; junction bases left unmatched: 12. The CDR3 contains 16 residues. The CDR3 nucleotides are TGTGCCAGCAGCGCCTTTGCGGGACAGGGACCAAATGAGCAGTTCTTC. It yields the protein CASSAFAGQGPNEQFF.

This rearrangement joins TRBV7-9 to TRBJ1-2; no definite D call. The CDR3 has 14 amino acids. The V gene's germline CDR1 is SEHNR and CDR2 FQNEAQ (reference sequence). V lost 0 bases and J 2 bases, leaving 7 bases between the germline ends. CDR3 loop: CASSLAGSNYGYTF. In nucleotides, the CDR3 is TGTGCCAGCAGCTTAGCAGGTAGCAACTATGGCTACACCTTC.

The chain couples TRBV28 to TRBJ2-7; D perhaps matches TRBD2 (5 bases). Trimming shortened V by 4 bases and J by 7 bases, and 17 bases separated the two germline ends. This CDR3 comprises 14 residues. Germline V CDR1 and CDR2: MDHEN, SYDVKM. The DNA of the CDR3 is TGTGCCAGCAGTTCCCTGGAGGCCACAGCGGAGCAGTACTTC. It is translated as CASSSLEATAEQYF.

This chain links TRBV2 with TRBJ1-3, with 9 bases matching TRBD1. V dropped 5 bases and J dropped 1; count of bases not matched to a gene: 15. CDR3 length: 19 amino acids. Looked up from germline, CDR1 is SNHLY and CDR2 is FYNNEI. The DNA of the CDR3 is TGTGCCAGCAGTAAACGCCGGGACAGGGACCCATTTTCTGGAAACACCATATATTTT. Residues: CASSKRRDRDPFSGNTIYF.

The chain links TRBV27 to TRBJ2-2, with 9 bases matching TRBD2. V lost 2 bases, J lost 4 bases, and 8 bases stayed unmatched. CDR1 and CDR2 (germline): MNHEY, SMNVEV (reference sequence). CDR3 length: 17 residues. The CDR3 DNA reads TGTGCCAGCAGTTTAGATTCCGGGACTAGCCTCACCGGGGAGCTGTTTTTT. It is translated as CASSLDSGTSLTGELFF.

This chain joins TRBV4-3 and TRBJ1-2; TRBD1 agrees at 7 bases. The CDR3 runs to 14 residues. Germline CDR1 reads LGHNA; CDR2 reads YSLEER. V lost 1 base to trimming and J lost 6 bases; unmatched junction nucleotides: 5. CDR3: CASSQVVQGHGYTF. CDR3 nucleotide sequence: TGCGCCAGCAGCCAAGTCGTACAGGGGCATGGCTACACCTTC.

The chain links TRBV5-6 to TRBJ2-3, with a tentative D call TRBD1 (6 bases). The germline gives CDR1 SGHDT, CDR2 YYEEEE. Trimming took 3 bases from V and 4 from J, leaving 15 bases between them. The CDR3 contains 15 residues. The CDR3 loop is CASSWRTALPDTQYF. In nucleotides, the CDR3 is TGTGCCAGCAGCTGGCGGACAGCCCTCCCAGATACGCAGTATTTT.

This sequence joins TRBV27 and TRBJ2-7; TRBD2 agrees at 10 bases. Germline loops: CDR1 MNHEY, CDR2 SMNVEV (reference sequence). The CDR3 sequence is 15 residues long. V trimming: 6 bases; J trimming: 6 bases; junction bases outside the gene matches: 11. CDR3 coding DNA: TGTGCCAGCAGGCTCTTAGCGGGAGGTTTGGGCGAGCAGTACTTC. It translates to CASRLLAGGLGEQYF.

The rearrangement joins TRBV6-1 to TRBJ1-1, with D tentatively TRBD1 (5 bases). CDR3 length: 12 residues. With 3 bases removed from V and 4 bases from J, the gap between germline ends came to 6 bases. The germline V gene has CDR1 MNHNS and CDR2 SASEGT. CDR3 nucleotides: TGTGCCAGCAGTGACAGGGTCACTGAAGCTTTCTTT. Protein product: CASSDRVTEAFF.

This sequence joins TRBV28 and TRBJ2-7; D possibly corresponds to TRBD1 (5 bases). V was cut by 2 bases and J by 2 bases, with 10 bases left in between. In germline, CDR1 is MDHEN, CDR2 SYDVKM. The CDR3 is made up of 14 amino acids. CDR3 loop: CASSLNRQPYEQYF. CDR3 bases: TGTGCCAGCAGTTTAAACCGACAGCCCTACGAGCAGTACTTC.

This clone showed up just once. The chain combines TRBV27 with TRBJ2-1; the match to TRBD1 covers 7 bases. V was pared by 2 bases and J by 9 bases, with 10 bases of the junction left unmatched. Germline V gene sequence: CDR1 MNHEY, CDR2 SMNVEV (reference sequence). CDR3 length: 15 amino acids. CDR3 sequence (DNA): TGTGCCAGCAGTTTACCCAAGACAGGGACAGTTGAGCAGTTCTTC. Its protein product is CASSLPKTGTVEQFF.

The CDR3 sequence: CATTRGLAGVYEQYF. As DNA, the CDR3 is TGTGCCACCACGAGAGGACTAGCGGGGGTCTACGAGCAGTACTTC. The chain is built from TRBV6-1 and TRBJ2-7, with 13 bases fitting TRBD2. The CDR3 is 15 residues long. Trimming removed 10 bases from V and 3 bases from J; junction bases left unmatched: 9. The germline V gene encodes CDR1 MNHNS and CDR2 SASEGT.

V is TRBV5-1 and J is TRBJ1-1; D ambiguous. Per germline, CDR1 SGHRS and CDR2 YFSETQ. Trimming took 0 bases from V and 1 from J, leaving 7 bases between them. CDR3 length: 14 residues. The CDR3 DNA follows: TGCGCCAGCAGCTTGGTTTCACAGAACACTGAAGCTTTCTTT. It translates to CASSLVSQNTEAFF.

This chain uses TRBV12-5 with TRBJ1-2, with 8 positions matching TRBD1. V shed 3 bases and J 3 bases; nucleotides not matched to a gene: 3. There are 14 residues in the CDR3. The germline V gene encodes CDR1 LGHNT and CDR2 FRNRAP. DNA of the CDR3: TGTGCTAGTGGTTTTGGGACAGGTTACTATGGCTACACCTTC. Amino acids: CASGFGTGYYGYTF.

V gene TRBV28 combines with J gene TRBJ1-4, with 7 bases aligning to TRBD1. The CDR3 loop spans 14 amino acids. The germline V gene has CDR1 MDHEN and CDR2 SYDVKM. The trim removed 4 bases at V and 5 bases at J, leaving 4 bases unmatched. The CDR3 sequence is CASSSGQQNEKLFF. The CDR3 DNA reads TGTGCCAGCAGTTCGGGACAGCAGAATGAAAAACTGTTTTTT. Filled out from reference TRBV28 and TRBJ1-4, the complete variable domain reads DVKVTQSSRYLVKRTGEKVFLECVQDMDHENMFWYRQDPGLGLRLIYFSYDVKMKEKGDIPEGYSVSREKKERFSLILESASTNQTSMYLCASSSGQQNEKLFFGSGTQLSVL.

The J gene is TRBJ2-5, the V gene TRBV7-2; 9 nucleotides line up with TRBD1. The CDR3 runs 14 residues. Germline CDR1 is SGHTA and CDR2 is FQGNSA. J was trimmed by 4 bases and V by 5 bases; bases with no gene match: 5. CDR3 residues: CASSKGQGRETQYF. CDR3 DNA: TGTGCCAGCAGCAAGGGACAGGGCAGAGAGACCCAGTACTTC.